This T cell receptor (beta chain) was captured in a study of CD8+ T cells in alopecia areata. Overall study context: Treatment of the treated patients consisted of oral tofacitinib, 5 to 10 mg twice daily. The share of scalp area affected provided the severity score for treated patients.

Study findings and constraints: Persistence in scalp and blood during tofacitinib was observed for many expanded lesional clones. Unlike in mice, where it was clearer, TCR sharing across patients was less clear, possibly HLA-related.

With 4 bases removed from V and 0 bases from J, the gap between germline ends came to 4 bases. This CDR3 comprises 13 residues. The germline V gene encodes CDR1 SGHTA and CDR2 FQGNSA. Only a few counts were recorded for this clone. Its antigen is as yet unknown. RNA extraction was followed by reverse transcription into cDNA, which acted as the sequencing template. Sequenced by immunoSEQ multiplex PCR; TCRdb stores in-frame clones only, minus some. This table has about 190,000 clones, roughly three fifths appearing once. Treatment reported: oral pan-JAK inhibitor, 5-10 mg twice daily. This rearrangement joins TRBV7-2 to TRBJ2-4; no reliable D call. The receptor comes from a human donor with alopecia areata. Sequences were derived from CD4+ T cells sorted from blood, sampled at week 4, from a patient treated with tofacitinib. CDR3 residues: CASSYEAKNIQYF. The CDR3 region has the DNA TGTGCCAGCAGCTACGAAGCCAAAAACATTCAGTACTTC.